This is a list of T cell receptor beta chains from one sample in a study of immune cell composition in non-small cell lung cancer. TCRdb's table, derived via immunoSEQ multiplex PCR, lists solely in-frame clones and lacks some. The table records thousands of clones, about 70% of them present only once. Sequencing was carried out using non-adjacent lung tissue. The receptor source for this set is a human donor with non-small cell lung cancer. CDR3s include the opening cysteine and the closing phenylalanine or tryptophan. Each record gives: J gene, D gene, V gene, clone size, CDR3 DNA, CDR3 protein. D genes are given only for firm matches. The size entry is marked missing in some rows and otherwise reads once, few, many or a size class.

j_call: TRBJ1-2; d_call: TRBD1; v_call: TRBV6-5; clone_size: NA; cdr3_nt: TGTGCCAGCAGCCGGACAGGGGGCTATGGCTACACCTTC; cdr3_aa: CASSRTGGYGYTF
j_call: TRBJ2-1; d_call: NA; v_call: TRBV7-2; clone_size: NA; cdr3_nt: TGTGCCAGCAGCTTTAAGCGGAACAATGAGCAGTTCTTC; cdr3_aa: CASSFKRNNEQFF
j_call: TRBJ2-2; d_call: TRBD1; v_call: TRBV5-6; clone_size: NA; cdr3_nt: TGTGCCAGCAGTTGGACAGGCGCCGGGGAGCTGTTTTTT; cdr3_aa: CASSWTGAGELFF
j_call: TRBJ2-2; d_call: NA; v_call: TRBV4-2; clone_size: NA; cdr3_nt: TGTGCCAGCAGCTACCGGACCGAGGGCCGGGAGCTGTTTTTT; cdr3_aa: CASSYRTEGRELFF
j_call: TRBJ2-7; d_call: TRBD1; v_call: TRBV7-3; clone_size: NA; cdr3_nt: TGTGCCAGCAGCTTAATAGGGACAGGGGGTAAACACGAGCAGTACTTC; cdr3_aa: CASSLIGTGGKHEQYF
j_call: TRBJ2-7; d_call: TRBD1; v_call: TRBV6-6; clone_size: NA; cdr3_nt: TGTGCCAGCAGCGACCAAGGACAGGGGGCTTACGAGCAGTACTTC; cdr3_aa: CASSDQGQGAYEQYF
j_call: TRBJ2-1; d_call: TRBD2; v_call: TRBV5-1; clone_size: NA; cdr3_nt: TGCGCCAGCAGCCCCGGGACTAGCGGGACCTACAATGAGCAGTTCTTC; cdr3_aa: CASSPGTSGTYNEQFF
j_call: TRBJ2-2; d_call: TRBD2; v_call: TRBV5-4; clone_size: NA; cdr3_nt: TGTGCCAGCAGCTTGGGTAGCGGGAGGGCCCGGACCGGGGAGCTGTTTTTT; cdr3_aa: CASSLGSGRARTGELFF
j_call: TRBJ1-5; d_call: TRBD1; v_call: TRBV2; clone_size: few; cdr3_nt: TGTGCCAGCAGGGAGACAGGGCAGCCCCAGCATTTT; cdr3_aa: CASRETGQPQHF
j_call: TRBJ1-2; d_call: NA; v_call: TRBV9; clone_size: few; cdr3_nt: TGTGCCAGCAGCGTAGCCGCAGCTGGGGAGTCTTATGGCTACACCTTC; cdr3_aa: CASSVAAAGESYGYTF
j_call: TRBJ2-1; d_call: TRBD2; v_call: TRBV7-2; clone_size: NA; cdr3_nt: TGTGCCAGCAGCTCGAGACTAGCGGGGGCTGAGCAGTTCTTC; cdr3_aa: CASSSRLAGAEQFF
j_call: TRBJ2-2; d_call: TRBD2; v_call: TRBV2; clone_size: large; cdr3_nt: TGTGCCAGCAGCCCGGGACTAGCGGACACCGGGGAGCTGTTTTTT; cdr3_aa: CASSPGLADTGELFF
j_call: TRBJ2-5; d_call: NA; v_call: TRBV7-9; clone_size: NA; cdr3_nt: TGTGCCAGCAGCCCCACGTTCCTGGCAGAGACCCAGTACTTC; cdr3_aa: CASSPTFLAETQYF
j_call: TRBJ1-3; d_call: NA; v_call: TRBV5-5; clone_size: NA; cdr3_nt: TGTGCCAGCAACCCCGGCGGGGCTGGAAACACCATATATTTT; cdr3_aa: CASNPGGAGNTIYF
j_call: TRBJ2-5; d_call: TRBD1; v_call: TRBV6-9; clone_size: few; cdr3_nt: TGTGCCAGCAGTTGGTTACAGGGGGCTGAGACCCAGTACTTC; cdr3_aa: CASSWLQGAETQYF
j_call: TRBJ1-2; d_call: NA; v_call: TRBV7-2; clone_size: NA; cdr3_nt: TGTGCCAGCAGCCCTCTTGGGAGGTATGGCTACACCTTC; cdr3_aa: CASSPLGRYGYTF
j_call: TRBJ2-7; d_call: NA; v_call: TRBV4-2; clone_size: few; cdr3_nt: TGTGCCAGCAGCCAAGAATCTACGGGGACCTACGAGCAGTACTTC; cdr3_aa: CASSQESTGTYEQYF
j_call: TRBJ1-5; d_call: TRBD1; v_call: TRBV9; clone_size: few; cdr3_nt: TGTGCCAGCAGCGATACAGGGGAAAATCAGCCCCAGCATTTT; cdr3_aa: CASSDTGENQPQHF